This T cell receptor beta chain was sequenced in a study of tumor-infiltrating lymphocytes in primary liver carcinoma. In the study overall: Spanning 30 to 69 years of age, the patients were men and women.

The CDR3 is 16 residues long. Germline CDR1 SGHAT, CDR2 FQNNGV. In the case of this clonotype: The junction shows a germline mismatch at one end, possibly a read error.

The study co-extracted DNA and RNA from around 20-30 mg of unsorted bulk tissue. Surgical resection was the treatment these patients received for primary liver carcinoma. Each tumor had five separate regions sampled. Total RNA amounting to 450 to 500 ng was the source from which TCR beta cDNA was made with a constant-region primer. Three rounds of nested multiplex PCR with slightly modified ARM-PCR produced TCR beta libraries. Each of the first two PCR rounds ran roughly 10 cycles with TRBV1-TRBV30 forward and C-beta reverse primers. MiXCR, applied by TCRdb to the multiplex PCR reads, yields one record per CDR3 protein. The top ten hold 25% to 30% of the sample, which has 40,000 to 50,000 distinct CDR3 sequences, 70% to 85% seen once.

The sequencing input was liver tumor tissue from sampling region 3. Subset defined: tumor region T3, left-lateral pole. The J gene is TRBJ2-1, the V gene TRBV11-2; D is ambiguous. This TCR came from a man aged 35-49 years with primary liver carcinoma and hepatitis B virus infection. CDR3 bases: TGTCCCAGCAGCTTGGATATCAGAGTAGCCATGGGTGAGCAGTTCTTC. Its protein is CPSSLDIRVAMGEQFF.